A single sample gave rise to the 9 T cell receptor beta chains below, sequenced in a study of shared clonotypes between healthy human individuals. CD8 cells classed as naive were CD45RO-negative and positively selected for CCR7, excluding terminally differentiated effector memory CD45RA+ cells. Generated by immunoSEQ multiplex PCR, the TCRdb table keeps only in-frame clones and is missing some. This sample yields about 680,000 clones, of which roughly 94% are seen a single time; 24% belongs to the top ten. The sample consisted of naive CD8+ T cells sorted from blood. The receptors here all came from a man aged 25 to 40 in good health.

This clone has a single count. This chain uses TRBV10-3 with TRBJ2-1, with D unclear. Per the germline V gene, CDR1 is ENHRY and CDR2 is SYGVKD. There are 14 residues in the CDR3. V lost 2 bases to trimming and J lost 1 base, with 6 bases between them. The CDR3 region is CAISEETSYNEQFF. The CDR3 nucleotides read TGTGCCATCAGTGAGGAGACTTCCTACAATGAGCAGTTCTTC.

The chain is built from TRBV27 and TRBJ1-1; D remains unclear. Germline-derived CDR1 and CDR2 are MNHEY and SMNVEV (reference sequence). The length of the CDR3 is 13 residues. The V and J ends lost 2 bases and 3 bases respectively, with 7 bases between them. The CDR3 DNA follows: TGTGCCAGCAGTTTAAATCCCGACACTGAAGCTTTCTTT. This translates into CASSLNPDTEAFF.

The chain carries TRBV7-2 and TRBJ2-1, with D possibly matching TRBD2 (5 bases). Trimming cost V 2 bases and J 4 bases, with 12 bases left between them. The germline V gene has CDR1 SGHTA and CDR2 FQGNSA. The CDR3 is 15 amino acids. The CDR3 sequence: CASSLQSGEYNEQFF. In DNA form, the CDR3 reads TGTGCCAGCAGCTTACAAAGCGGAGAGTACAATGAGCAGTTCTTC.

The J gene is TRBJ2-3, the V gene TRBV2; 7 positions agree with TRBD2. CDR1 is SNHLY, CDR2 FYNNEI, per germline. This CDR3 has 16 residues. The J segment lost 2 bases and the V segment lost 6 bases, leaving 11 bases of the junction unmatched. The CDR3 here is CASSGDPAGNTDTQYF. CDR3 DNA: TGTGCCAGCAGCGGAGATCCAGCGGGAAACACAGATACGCAGTATTTT.

The chain has TRBV10-3 and TRBJ2-1; TRBD2 matches at 7 bases. Germline assignment: CDR1 ENHRY and CDR2 SYGVKD. V shed 11 bases and J 8 bases; nucleotides not matched to a gene: 15. This CDR3 comprises 14 residues. The CDR3 loop is CALGGTGGNDEQFF. The DNA of the CDR3 is TGTGCCCTGGGGGGAACGGGGGGAAATGATGAGCAGTTCTTC.

This chain links TRBV10-3 with TRBJ2-1, with D maybe TRBD1 (6 bases). The germline V and J ends were trimmed by 2 bases and 4 bases, with 12 bases remaining between them. CDR1 and CDR2 from the germline V gene are ENHRY and SYGVKD. The CDR3 sequence is 15 residues long. The DNA of the CDR3 is TGTGCCATCAGTGAGGGACAGTCAGTGTACAATGAGCAGTTCTTC. Its translation is CAISEGQSVYNEQFF.

The CDR3 DNA sequence: TGTGCCACCAGCAGAGAAGGACATCGGATAGGCAATGAGCAGTTCTTC. Translated: CATSREGHRIGNEQFF. The chain is built from TRBV15 and TRBJ2-1, with D possibly being TRBD1 (5 bases). Germline CDR1 and CDR2: LNHNV and YYDKDF (reference sequence). V was shortened by 0 bases and J by 6 bases, with 15 bases between the two germline ends. The length of the CDR3 is 16 residues.

This rearrangement joins TRBV9 to TRBJ2-2; no clear D. Trimming left V 1 base short and J 2 bases short, with 9 bases between. CDR3 length: 15 residues. Germline CDR1 reads SGDLS; CDR2 reads YYNGEE. The CDR3 coding sequence is TGTGCCAGCAGCGTATCCTGGGGTAACACCGGGGAGCTGTTTTTT. Encoded protein: CASSVSWGNTGELFF.

The rearrangement uses TRBV27 and TRBJ2-1, with 8 bases aligning to TRBD1. In germline, CDR1 is MNHEY, CDR2 SMNVEV (reference sequence). V lost 0 bases to trimming and J lost 5 bases; unmatched junction nucleotides: 9. The CDR3 is made up of 17 amino acids. The CDR3 DNA reads TGTGCCAGCAGTTTATCGTTAGGGCAGGGGGCGGACAATGAGCAGTTCTTC. Amino acids: CASSLSLGQGADNEQFF.